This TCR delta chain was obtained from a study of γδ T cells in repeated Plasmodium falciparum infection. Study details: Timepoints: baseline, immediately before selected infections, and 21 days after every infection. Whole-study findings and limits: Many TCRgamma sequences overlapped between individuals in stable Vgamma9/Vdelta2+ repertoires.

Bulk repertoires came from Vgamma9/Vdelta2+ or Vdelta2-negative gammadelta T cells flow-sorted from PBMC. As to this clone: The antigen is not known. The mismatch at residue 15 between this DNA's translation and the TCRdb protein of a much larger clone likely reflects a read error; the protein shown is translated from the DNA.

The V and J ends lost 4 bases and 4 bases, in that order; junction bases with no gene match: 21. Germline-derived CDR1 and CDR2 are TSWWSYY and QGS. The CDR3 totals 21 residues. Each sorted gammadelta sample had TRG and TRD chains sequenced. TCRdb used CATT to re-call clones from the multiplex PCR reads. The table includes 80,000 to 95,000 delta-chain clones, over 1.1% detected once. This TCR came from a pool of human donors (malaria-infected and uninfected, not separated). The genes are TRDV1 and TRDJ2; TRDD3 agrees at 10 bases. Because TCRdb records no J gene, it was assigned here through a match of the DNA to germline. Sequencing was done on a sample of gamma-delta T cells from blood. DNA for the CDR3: TGTGCTCTTGGGGTTTCCTCGTACTGGGGGATCCAAACTTCTTCGACAGCACAACTCTTCTTT. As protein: CALGVSSYWGIQTSSTAQLFF.